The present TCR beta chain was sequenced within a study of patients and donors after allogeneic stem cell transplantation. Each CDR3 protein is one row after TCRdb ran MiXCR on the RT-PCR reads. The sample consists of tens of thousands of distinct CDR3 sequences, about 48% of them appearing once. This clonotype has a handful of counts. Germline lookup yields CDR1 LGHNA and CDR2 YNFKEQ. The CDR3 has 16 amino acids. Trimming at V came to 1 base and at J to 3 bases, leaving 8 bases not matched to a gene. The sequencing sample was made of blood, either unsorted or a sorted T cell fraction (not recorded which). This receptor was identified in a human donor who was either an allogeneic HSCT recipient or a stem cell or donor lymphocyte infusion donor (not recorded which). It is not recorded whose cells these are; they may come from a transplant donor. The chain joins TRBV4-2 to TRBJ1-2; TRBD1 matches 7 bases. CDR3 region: CASSQGWDTGDYGYTF. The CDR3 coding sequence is TGTGCCAGCAGCCAAGGCTGGGACACAGGGGACTATGGCTACACCTTC.